A selection of T cell receptor beta chains follows, all from one sample in a study of cytomegalovirus exposure and HLA in healthy donors. The repertoire was sequenced with immunoSEQ multiplex PCR; TCRdb's copy has only in-frame clones and lacks some. The sample consists of about 150,000 clones, 60% to 80% of them appearing once. Sequenced material: PBMCs. The receptors shown here come from a man aged 30-40 years in good health and CMV-seropositive. Each CDR3 is given with its conserved first and last residue. The D gene is left open where the match is weak. Clone size is shown for a subset of rows, as once, few, many or a class of expanded clone.

v_gene: TRBV19
j_gene: TRBJ1-5
d_gene: .
abundance: .
CDR3aa: CASSSGDYNQPQHF
CDR3nt: TGTGCCAGTAGTTCAGGTGACTATAATCAGCCCCAGCATTTT

v_gene: TRBV6-1
j_gene: TRBJ1-2
d_gene: TRBD1
abundance: .
CDR3aa: CASNNWGQGYYGYTF
CDR3nt: TGTGCCAGCAACAACTGGGGACAGGGGTACTATGGCTACACCTTC

v_gene: TRBV19
j_gene: TRBJ2-5
d_gene: TRBD2
abundance: once
CDR3aa: CASHQAGVGEQYF
CDR3nt: TGTGCCAGCCACCAGGCGGGAGTTGGAGAGCAGTACTTC

v_gene: TRBV12-5
j_gene: TRBJ2-6
d_gene: TRBD1
abundance: .
CDR3aa: CASGFGTGTNPSSGANVLTF
CDR3nt: TGTGCTAGTGGTTTCGGGACAGGGACCAACCCTTCATCTGGGGCCAACGTCCTGACTTTC

v_gene: TRBV11-2
j_gene: TRBJ2-7
d_gene: TRBD1
abundance: few
CDR3aa: CASSQGQGIDEQYF
CDR3nt: TGTGCCAGCAGCCAAGGACAGGGTATCGACGAGCAGTACTTC

v_gene: TRBV9
j_gene: TRBJ1-3
d_gene: .
abundance: .
CDR3aa: CASSAGGGKGNTIYF
CDR3nt: TGTGCCAGCAGCGCTGGGGGGGGCAAAGGAAACACCATATATTTT

v_gene: TRBV7-3
j_gene: TRBJ1-1
d_gene: .
abundance: .
CDR3aa: CASSLTLRTEAFF
CDR3nt: TGTGCCAGCAGCTTAACGCTCAGGACTGAAGCTTTCTTT

v_gene: TRBV30
j_gene: TRBJ2-7
d_gene: .
abundance: once
CDR3aa: CAWSVSGLSTYEQYF
CDR3nt: TGTGCCTGGAGTGTTTCTGGCCTCTCCACCTACGAGCAGTACTTC

v_gene: TRBV6-5
j_gene: TRBJ2-1
d_gene: TRBD2
abundance: few
CDR3aa: CASRTGLAGTNEQFF
CDR3nt: TGTGCCAGCCGGACAGGACTAGCGGGAACTAATGAGCAGTTCTTC

v_gene: TRBV15
j_gene: TRBJ2-7
d_gene: TRBD2
abundance: .
CDR3aa: CATSSGLALSYEQYF
CDR3nt: TGTGCCACCAGCAGCGGACTAGCGCTCTCCTACGAGCAGTACTTC

v_gene: TRBV5-1
j_gene: TRBJ2-5
d_gene: TRBD1
abundance: .
CDR3aa: CASSFTWTGEGETQYF
CDR3nt: TGCGCCAGCAGCTTCACCTGGACAGGGGAAGGCGAGACCCAGTACTTC

v_gene: TRBV9
j_gene: TRBJ2-7
d_gene: TRBD1
abundance: once
CDR3aa: CASSVEGQAFGQYF
CDR3nt: TGTGCCAGCAGCGTGGAGGGACAGGCCTTTGGGCAGTACTTC

v_gene: TRBV6-6
j_gene: TRBJ1-1
d_gene: .
abundance: .
CDR3aa: CASSYSNSEAFF
CDR3nt: TGTGCCAGCAGTTACTCGAACAGCGAAGCTTTCTTT

v_gene: TRBV28
j_gene: TRBJ1-1
d_gene: TRBD1
abundance: .
CDR3aa: CASSPHDGQGGGAFF
CDR3nt: TGTGCCAGCAGTCCCCACGACGGACAGGGAGGTGGAGCTTTCTTT

v_gene: TRBV7-2
j_gene: TRBJ2-1
d_gene: .
abundance: .
CDR3aa: CASSPVTETRVNEQFF
CDR3nt: TGTGCCAGCAGCCCTGTCACCGAGACTAGGGTCAATGAGCAGTTCTTC

v_gene: TRBV27
j_gene: TRBJ2-7
d_gene: TRBD1
abundance: .
CDR3aa: CASSLRTGGYEQYF
CDR3nt: TGTGCCAGCAGTTTACGGACAGGTGGCTACGAGCAGTACTTC

v_gene: TRBV5-1
j_gene: TRBJ2-5
d_gene: TRBD2
abundance: .
CDR3aa: CASSRTSGIQETQYF
CDR3nt: TGCGCCAGCAGCCGGACTAGCGGGATTCAAGAGACCCAGTACTTC

v_gene: TRBV6-5
j_gene: TRBJ2-5
d_gene: .
abundance: .
CDR3aa: CASSYSTERETQYF
CDR3nt: TGTGCCAGCAGTTACTCAACAGAGCGGGAGACCCAGTACTTC

v_gene: TRBV14
j_gene: TRBJ2-1
d_gene: TRBD2
abundance: .
CDR3aa: CASSQWIAGEVNEQFF
CDR3nt: TGTGCCAGCAGCCAATGGATAGCGGGAGAGGTTAATGAGCAGTTCTTC

v_gene: TRBV14
j_gene: TRBJ1-2
d_gene: TRBD1
abundance: .
CDR3aa: CASSFRGTGGGYTF
CDR3nt: TGTGCCAGCAGCTTTCGCGGGACAGGAGGTGGCTACACCTTC

v_gene: TRBV5-4
j_gene: TRBJ2-1
d_gene: TRBD2
abundance: .
CDR3aa: CASSPESSGIRNEQFF
CDR3nt: TGTGCCAGCAGTCCGGAGTCTAGCGGGATCCGGAATGAGCAGTTCTTC

v_gene: TRBV28
j_gene: TRBJ1-5
d_gene: .
abundance: .
CDR3aa: CASSLTQSNQPQHF
CDR3nt: TGTGCCAGCAGTTTAACCCAGAGCAATCAGCCCCAGCATTTT

v_gene: TRBV4-1
j_gene: TRBJ1-2
d_gene: .
abundance: .
CDR3aa: CASSQGYGGSSGGYTF
CDR3nt: TGCGCCAGCAGCCAAGGATATGGGGGGTCTTCAGGTGGCTACACCTTC

v_gene: TRBV9
j_gene: TRBJ2-3
d_gene: .
abundance: .
CDR3aa: CASSVAAGSTDTQYF
CDR3nt: TGTGCCAGCAGCGTAGCGGCAGGTAGCACAGATACGCAGTATTTT

v_gene: TRBV6-5
j_gene: TRBJ2-5
d_gene: .
abundance: .
CDR3aa: CASQSPGLETQYF
CDR3nt: TGTGCCAGCCAATCCCCGGGATTGGAGACCCAGTACTTC

v_gene: TRBV5-6
j_gene: TRBJ2-3
d_gene: TRBD2
abundance: .
CDR3aa: CASSYPGLAGGTDTQYF
CDR3nt: TGTGCCAGCAGCTACCCGGGACTAGCGGGAGGGACAGATACGCAGTATTTT